These T cell receptor beta chains were read from a single sample in a study of blood T cell repertoires in COVID-19. Profiling relied on immunoSEQ multiplex PCR, and the TCRdb table lists in-frame clones only, not all of them. This table has 100,000 to 150,000 clones, 85% to 90% appearing once. The sequenced material came from peripheral blood. These receptor sequences come from a man aged 45-65 years with acute or convalescent COVID-19. CDR3s include the opening cysteine and the closing phenylalanine or tryptophan. Each record gives: clone size, V gene, D gene, J gene, CDR3 protein, CDR3 DNA. The D gene is left open where the match is weak. The size entry is marked missing in some rows and otherwise reads once, few, many or a size class.

.	TRBV14	TRBD2	TRBJ2-3	CASSRREYPDTQYF	TGTGCCAGCAGCCGGCGGGAGTACCCAGATACGCAGTATTTT
.	TRBV18	.	TRBJ2-7	CASSPVPTGYEQYF	TGTGCCAGCTCACCAGTTCCTACTGGCTACGAGCAGTACTTC
.	TRBV7-6	TRBD1	TRBJ1-1	CASSFGQGENTEAFF	TGTGCCAGCAGCTTCGGACAGGGAGAGAACACTGAAGCTTTCTTT
.	TRBV7-8	TRBD2	TRBJ2-1	CASSSSPAGVPGHEQFF	TGTGCCAGCAGCTCATCCCCCGCGGGAGTACCGGGACATGAGCAGTTCTTC
.	TRBV6-1	TRBD1	TRBJ2-7	CASSEAPGQVHSYEQYF	TGTGCCAGCAGTGAAGCGCCTGGACAGGTACACTCCTACGAGCAGTACTTC
.	TRBV10-1	TRBD2	TRBJ2-3	CASSESITSGSIVTDTQYF	TGCGCCAGCAGTGAGTCAATAACTAGCGGGAGTATAGTGACAGATACGCAGTATTTT
once	TRBV6-1	TRBD2	TRBJ2-2	CASSALAGGSTGELFF	TGTGCCAGCAGTGCACTAGCGGGAGGCAGCACCGGGGAGCTGTTTTTT
.	TRBV19	.	TRBJ2-1	CAIGGINEQFF	TGTGCCATCGGAGGAATCAATGAGCAGTTCTTC
.	TRBV15	TRBD2	TRBJ2-1	CATSPGTSGSSEQFF	TGTGCCACCAGCCCAGGGACTAGCGGGAGTAGTGAGCAGTTCTTC
.	TRBV2	.	TRBJ1-5	CASSELPGPNQPQHF	TGTGCCAGCAGTGAACTCCCGGGTCCTAATCAGCCCCAGCATTTT
.	TRBV9	TRBD2	TRBJ2-2	CASSSTSGANTGELFF	TGTGCCAGCAGCTCTACTAGCGGGGCGAACACCGGGGAGCTGTTTTTT
.	TRBV4-3	TRBD1	TRBJ1-2	CASSLTGVPYGYTF	TGCGCCAGCAGCCTCACAGGGGTACCCTATGGCTACACCTTC
.	TRBV7-2	.	TRBJ2-1	CASSLNGWAYNEQFF	TGTGCCAGCAGCTTAAATGGGTGGGCATACAATGAGCAGTTCTTC
.	TRBV29-1	.	TRBJ2-7	CSVEGGNEQYF	TGCAGCGTTGAAGGGGGCAACGAGCAGTACTTC
.	TRBV9	TRBD1	TRBJ2-5	CASSVLDRGSQETQYF	TGTGCCAGCAGCGTATTGGACAGGGGGTCTCAAGAGACCCAGTACTTC
.	TRBV6-1	.	TRBJ1-5	CASSEIGGAEDQPQHF	TGTGCCAGCAGTGAAATAGGTGGAGCGGAAGATCAGCCCCAGCATTTT
.	TRBV5-8	.	TRBJ2-6	CASSLGGAGANVLTF	TGTGCCAGCAGCTTGGGGGGCGCGGGGGCCAACGTCCTGACTTTC
.	TRBV4-1	.	TRBJ1-1	CASSQGRATEAFF	TGCGCCAGCAGCCAAGGCAGGGCCACTGAAGCTTTCTTT
.	TRBV5-1	TRBD1	TRBJ2-5	CASSRGTGYQETQYF	TGCGCCAGCTCTAGGGGGACAGGATACCAAGAGACCCAGTACTTC
few	TRBV18	TRBD1	TRBJ2-2	CASSLDRAPTGELFF	TGTGCCAGCTCTTTGGACAGGGCTCCCACCGGGGAGCTGTTTTTT
.	TRBV24-1	TRBD1	TRBJ2-5	CATSEAGTGVETQYF	TGTGCCACCAGTGAAGCTGGGACAGGGGTGGAGACCCAGTACTTC
.	TRBV6-2/TRBV6-3	.	TRBJ1-1	CASSYSSGDTEAFF	TGTGCCAGCAGTTACTCATCAGGGGACACTGAAGCTTTCTTT
.	TRBV7-2	TRBD2	TRBJ2-1	CASSLAGTSGGYNEQFF	TGTGCCAGCAGCTTAGCCGGGACTAGCGGGGGTTACAATGAGCAGTTCTTC
.	TRBV5-6	TRBD1	TRBJ2-2	CASSLTRGQGAVNGELFF	TGTGCCAGCAGCCTGACTCGGGGACAGGGGGCCGTCAACGGGGAGCTGTTTTTT
.	TRBV20-1	TRBD2	TRBJ2-7	CSASAISGRKHEQYF	TGCAGTGCTAGTGCTATTAGCGGGAGAAAGCACGAGCAGTACTTC
.	TRBV20-1	.	TRBJ2-3	CSASGAGPSGVYDTQYF	TGCAGTGCTAGTGGGGCGGGGCCCTCGGGAGTATACGATACGCAGTATTTT
.	TRBV5-1	.	TRBJ1-1	CASSWGGRNTEAFF	TGCGCCAGCAGCTGGGGGGGAAGGAACACTGAAGCTTTCTTT
.	TRBV9	.	TRBJ2-1	CASSAQASYNEQFF	TGTGCCAGCAGCGCCCAGGCCTCCTACAATGAGCAGTTCTTC
.	TRBV2	TRBD2	TRBJ2-1	CANYGLARNEQFF	TGTGCCAACTATGGACTAGCTAGAAATGAGCAGTTCTTC
.	TRBV29-1	.	TRBJ1-3	CSVEKGLVGNTIYF	TGCAGCGTTGAAAAGGGGTTGGTTGGAAACACCATATATTTT
.	TRBV6-5	.	TRBJ1-3	CASSSSPGNGNTIYF	TGTGCCAGCAGTTCTTCCCCGGGAAATGGAAACACCATATATTTT
.	TRBV7-9	.	TRBJ2-6	CASSLLRQYSGANVLTF	TGTGCCAGCAGCCTACTCAGACAATACTCTGGGGCCAACGTCCTGACTTTC
.	TRBV12-3/TRBV12-4	.	TRBJ2-7	CASRASSSYEQYF	TGTGCCAGCCGAGCGTCTAGCTCCTACGAGCAGTACTTC
.	TRBV30	.	TRBJ1-1	CAGTSVGGAAEAFF	TGTGCCGGGACCAGTGTTGGGGGCGCAGCTGAAGCTTTCTTT
.	TRBV12-5	TRBD2	TRBJ2-7	CASGLVREAIDEQYF	TGTGCTAGTGGTTTGGTCCGGGAGGCGATAGACGAGCAGTACTTC
.	TRBV4-3	.	TRBJ1-3	CASSQDRFGAGSGNTIYF	TGCGCCAGCAGCCAAGATCGATTTGGTGCGGGCTCTGGAAACACCATATATTTT
.	TRBV3-1/TRBV3-2	TRBD1	TRBJ1-4	CASSPDRATNEKLFF	TGTGCCAGCAGCCCGGACAGGGCAACTAATGAAAAACTGTTTTTT
few	TRBV12-5	.	TRBJ2-5	CASGLDYGGPQYF	TGTGCTAGTGGTTTGGATTACGGGGGGCCCCAGTACTTC
once	TRBV20-1	.	TRBJ2-4	CSASEVSRAKNIQYF	TGCAGTGCTAGTGAAGTCAGTCGAGCCAAAAACATTCAGTACTTC
.	TRBV6-1	TRBD1	TRBJ2-7	CASSLRTGFDYEQYF	TGTGCCAGCAGTTTGAGGACAGGGTTTGACTACGAGCAGTACTTC
.	TRBV19	TRBD2	TRBJ2-1	CASTFGLASNEQFF	TGTGCCAGTACCTTCGGACTAGCATCGAATGAGCAGTTCTTC
.	TRBV5-4	.	TRBJ1-6	CASSPTTGEGSPLHF	TGTGCCAGCAGCCCGACGACAGGAGAGGGTTCACCCCTCCACTTT
.	TRBV11-2	.	TRBJ2-5	CASSRTALAQYF	TGTGCCAGCAGCCGGACAGCCCTCGCCCAGTACTTC
.	TRBV14	.	TRBJ1-2	CASSRGPNYGYTF	TGTGCCAGCAGCCGGGGCCCTAACTATGGCTACACCTTC
.	TRBV7-9	TRBD2	TRBJ2-5	CASSPGLAQETQYF	TGTGCCAGCAGCCCAGGACTAGCTCAAGAGACCCAGTACTTC
.	TRBV6-6	.	TRBJ1-1	CASTGTHQGEAFF	TGTGCCAGCACAGGGACACATCAAGGTGAAGCTTTCTTT
.	TRBV30	TRBD1	TRBJ2-7	CAWSVAARGYEQYF	TGTGCCTGGAGTGTAGCTGCCAGGGGGTACGAGCAGTACTTC